Listed below are T cell receptor beta chains from one sample, sequenced in a study of T cell changes during pregnancy in multiple sclerosis. Sequencing was performed with immunoSEQ multiplex PCR; in TCRdb, only in-frame clones are kept and a portion is missing. This sample has tens of thousands of clones, with about nine tenths found just once. The specimen was peripheral blood, collected in the first trimester of pregnancy. These receptors originate from a female donor in good health, enrolled as a control in a pregnancy study. Each CDR3 is given with its conserved first and last residue. The order of the fields is D gene, clone size, CDR3 length, V gene, J gene, CDR3 protein, CDR3 DNA. A D gene is named only where the DNA matches it firmly. The size field is filled for only some rows; it gives once, few, many or a size class.

>NA|NA|14|TRBV6-5|TRBJ1-5
CASSYQGSGQPQHF
TGTGCCAGCAGTTACCAGGGATCAGGTCAGCCCCAGCATTTT
>NA|NA|11|TRBV6-6|TRBJ1-1
CATTQSGEAFF
TGTGCCACTACTCAATCAGGGGAAGCTTTCTTT
>TRBD1|NA|15|TRBV19|TRBJ1-5
CASSIDSRGFQPQHF
TGTGCCAGTAGTATAGATTCCAGGGGGTTTCAGCCCCAGCATTTT
>TRBD1|NA|16|TRBV2|TRBJ1-2
CASKKEAGGEWNGYTF
TGTGCCAGCAAAAAAGAGGCAGGGGGCGAATGGAATGGCTACACCTTC
>NA|NA|12|TRBV29-1|TRBJ1-3
CSVESSGNTIYF
TGCAGCGTTGAGAGCTCTGGAAACACCATATATTTT
>NA|few|15|TRBV2|TRBJ1-1
CASSESPGGWTEAFF
TGTGCCAGCAGTGAATCCCCCGGGGGGTGGACTGAAGCTTTCTTT
>TRBD1|NA|15|TRBV9|TRBJ1-6
CASSVDRGNDSPLHF
TGTGCCAGCAGCGTAGACAGGGGGAATGATTCACCCCTCCACTTT
>NA|NA|17|TRBV7-9|TRBJ1-2
CASSLMGGLRIGDGYTF
TGTGCCAGCAGCTTAATGGGAGGGCTCCGGATTGGGGATGGCTACACCTTC
>NA|NA|12|TRBV2|TRBJ2-1
CASSEEQTPGIF
TGTGCCAGCAGTGAAGAACAAACGCCGGGTATCTTC
>NA|once|15|TRBV7-2|TRBJ1-3
CASSLGPNGGNTIYF
TGTGCCAGCAGCTTAGGACCCAACGGGGGAAACACCATATATTTT
>NA|NA|18|TRBV19|TRBJ1-4
CASSMNRAFSATNEKLFF
TGTGCCAGTAGTATGAACAGGGCTTTCTCCGCAACTAATGAAAAACTGTTTTTT
>TRBD1|once|16|TRBV4-3|TRBJ1-1
CASSTTYRGRYTEAFF
TGCGCCAGCAGCACAACTTACAGGGGCCGATACACTGAAGCTTTCTTT
>TRBD2|NA|13|TRBV6-1|TRBJ2-1
CASSRLAGNEQFF
TGTGCCAGCAGTCGACTAGCGGGCAATGAGCAGTTCTTC